This T cell receptor beta chain originates from a study of shared clonotypes between healthy human individuals. Per the authors' pipeline: Filtering differed, since immunoSEQ gave only junction sequences and no quality scores. Clones were read by immunoSEQ multiplex PCR, and TCRdb kept only the in-frame ones, dropping some. The V and J calls and clone size were taken over from that table, and D and trimming were inferred from the DNA. The sample includes around 1.5 million clones, 95% to 99% of them seen just once. On this clone itself: Its target is unknown.

The CDR3 runs 17 residues. From germline, CDR1 is MDHEN and CDR2 SYDVKM. Unmatched junction bases numbered 11, after V lost 4 bases and J lost 8 bases. Each of the donors was a healthy adult who was HIV-negative and had not had a recent acute infection or vaccination. Study-wide points: Sample collection involved blood only; tissue repertoires are likely different.

Material for sequencing was naive CD4+ T cells sorted from blood. Subset: CD45RA+ positively selected. This receptor was taken from a man aged 25 to 40 in good health. This chain links TRBV28 with TRBJ2-3; 14 bases are a match to TRBD2. In DNA form, the CDR3 reads TGTGCCAGCAGTTCAGCCGGGACTAGCGGGAGACCGGGTACGCAGTATTTT. Encoded protein: CASSSAGTSGRPGTQYF. Using reference TRBV28 and TRBJ2-3 for the parts outside the CDR3, the full variable domain is DVKVTQSSRYLVKRTGEKVFLECVQDMDHENMFWYRQDPGLGLRLIYFSYDVKMKEKGDIPEGYSVSREKKERFSLILESASTNQTSMYLCASSSAGTSGRPGTQYFGPGTRLTVL.